One and the same sample provided the 7 T cell receptor beta chains below, sequenced in a study of CD8 T cells in ankylosing spondylitis. TCRdb recomputed calls from the 5' RACE reads with MiXCR, one row per CDR3 protein. The sample lists some 200,000 distinct CDR3 sequences, 20% to 30% occurring once. What was sequenced was blood, either unsorted or a sorted T cell fraction (not recorded which). The source is a male donor with ankylosing spondylitis or in good health (not recorded which).

This clonotype was found many times. This chain links TRBV5-1 with TRBJ2-6, with 7 bases matching TRBD1. This CDR3 contains 15 residues. In germline, CDR1 is SGHRS, CDR2 YFSETQ. The ends lost 4 bases at V and 3 bases at J; junction bases unmatched: 4. CDR3 coding DNA: TGCGCCAGCAGCATAACAGGGGTTGGGGCCAACGTCCTGACTTTC. It specifies CASSITGVGANVLTF. Looking up the rest from reference TRBV5-1 and TRBJ2-6 gives the full variable domain: KAGVTQTPRYLIKTRGQQVTLSCSPISGHRSVSWYQQTPGQGLQFLFEYFSETQRNKGNFPGRFSGRQFSNSRSEMNVSTLELGDSALYLCASSITGVGANVLTFGAGSRLTVL.

This clonotype was seen more than once but under ten times. The chain carries TRBV20-1 and TRBJ2-1, with 7 bases identical to TRBD1. CDR3 length: 16 residues. Germline CDR1 DFQATT, CDR2 SNEGSKA (reference sequence). The J segment lost 1 base and the V segment lost 0 bases, leaving 6 bases of the junction unmatched. The CDR3 DNA reads TGCAGTGCTAGAGACGACGCAGGGGGTTCCTACAATGAGCAGTTCTTC. It translates to CSARDDAGGSYNEQFF.

The chain carries TRBV29-1 and TRBJ2-3; 14 nucleotides line up with TRBD2. The CDR3 is 15 amino acids. Germline CDR1 is SQVTM and CDR2 is ANQGSEA. Trimming removed 6 bases from V and 6 bases from J; junction bases left unmatched: 8. The CDR3 spells CSVGGGLAGVDTQYF. In nucleotides, the CDR3 is TGCAGCGTGGGGGGGGGACTAGCGGGAGTGGATACGCAGTATTTT.

This chain links TRBV27 with TRBJ2-2, with 7 nucleotides matching TRBD2. The CDR3 sequence is 16 residues long. V trimming: 0 bases; J trimming: 4 bases; junction bases outside the gene matches: 5. Germline V gene data show CDR1 as MNHEY and CDR2 as SMNVEV (reference sequence). CDR3: CASSLSTSRGTGELFF. Here the CDR3 DNA reads TGTGCCAGCAGTTTATCGACTAGCCGCGGCACCGGGGAGCTGTTTTTT.

The V call is TRBV20-1, the J call TRBJ1-5; possibly TRBD1 for D (5 bases). V shed 6 bases and J shed 0 bases, with 15 bases lying between them. CDR1 and CDR2 (germline): DFQATT, SNEGSKA (reference sequence). CDR3 length: 15 amino acids. Here the CDR3 DNA reads TGCAGTGCGCAGTTTCAGGGTAATAGCAATCAGCCCCAGCATTTT. As protein: CSAQFQGNSNQPQHF.

This sequence joins TRBV29-1 and TRBJ2-1, with D hard to call. Trimming pared 5 bases from V and 2 bases from J, leaving 7 bases between. The CDR3 consists of 12 residues. CDR1 and CDR2 from the germline V gene are SQVTM and ANQGSEA. The CDR3 is CSVLATYNEQFF. CDR3 coding DNA: TGCAGCGTTTTGGCGACCTACAATGAGCAGTTCTTC.

There are many counts of this clonotype. This chain's CDR3 is CASRTSNRNEQFF. CDR3 DNA sequence: TGTGCCAGCAGGACCTCCAACCGAAATGAGCAGTTCTTC. The chain links TRBV12-3 or TRBV12-4 to TRBJ2-1; no clear D gene. Trimming left V 6 bases short and J 7 bases short, with 13 bases between. CDR3 length equals 13 residues.